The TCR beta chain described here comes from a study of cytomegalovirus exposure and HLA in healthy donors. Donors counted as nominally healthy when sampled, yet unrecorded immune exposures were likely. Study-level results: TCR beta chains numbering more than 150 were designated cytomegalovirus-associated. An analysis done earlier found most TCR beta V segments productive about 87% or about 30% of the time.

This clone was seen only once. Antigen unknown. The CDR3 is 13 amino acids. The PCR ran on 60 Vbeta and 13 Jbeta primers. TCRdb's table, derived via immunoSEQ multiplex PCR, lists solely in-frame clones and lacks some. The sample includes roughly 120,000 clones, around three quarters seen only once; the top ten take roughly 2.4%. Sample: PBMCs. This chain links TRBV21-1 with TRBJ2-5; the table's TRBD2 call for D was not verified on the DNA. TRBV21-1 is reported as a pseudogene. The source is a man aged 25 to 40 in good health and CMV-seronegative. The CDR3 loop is CASGKDYSETQYF. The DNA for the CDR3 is TGTGCCAGCGGGAAGGACTATTCAGAGACCCAGTACTTC.